The 27 T cell receptor beta chains listed next were all sequenced from one sample in a study of blood T cell repertoires in COVID-19 (dated by TCRdb to about 2020). The library was obtained by the immunoSEQ multiplex PCR assay. TCRdb took this table from immuneACCESS and kept in-frame rearrangements with V and J called. Such tables lack part of the clones; where checked against another copy, unresolved V genes explain under half of the gap, and the rest is unexplained. The sample profile shows hundreds of thousands of clones; 75% to 90% of them were found once. The top ten hold about 4.6% of the sample. The sample taken for sequencing was peripheral blood. These receptors came from a man aged 35 to 55 with acute or convalescent COVID-19.

The chain is built from TRBV19 and TRBJ1-5; 10 bases align to TRBD1. V was pared by 8 bases and J by 9 bases, with 7 bases of the junction left unmatched. CDR3 length: 13 amino acids. Germline CDR1 LNHDA, CDR2 SQIVND (reference sequence). The CDR3 nucleotides read TGTGCCAGTTCCCCGGGACAGGGGAGGCCCCAGCATTTT. It specifies CASSPGQGRPQHF.

Concerning this clone itself: Different DNA sequences within this sample yield the same CDR3. J is TRBJ1-1 and V is TRBV5-1; the match to TRBD1 covers 7 bases. Germline CDR1 reads SGHRS; CDR2 reads YFSETQ. V gave up 2 bases and J gave up 0 bases; unmatched junction bases: 1. The CDR3 runs 14 residues. CDR3 nucleotides: TGCGCCAGCAGCTTAAGGGGGCTGAACACTGAAGCTTTCTTT. Translation gives CASSLRGLNTEAFF.

The rearrangement uses TRBV7-2 and TRBJ1-2; a weak D match, TRBD1 (5 bases). Germline CDR1 and CDR2: SGHTA and FQGNSA. The CDR3 spans 16 residues. V lost 3 bases, J lost 4 bases, and 18 bases lay in between. The CDR3 region is CASSFLSEGVGYGYTF. The CDR3 nucleotides read TGTGCCAGCAGCTTTCTTTCTGAAGGGGTTGGCTATGGCTACACCTTC.

To note about this clone: A read error may account for a junction end that differs from germline. The J gene is TRBJ1-1, the V gene TRBV5-6; D gene ambiguous. The germline CDR1 and CDR2 sequences are SGHDT and YYEEEE. The CDR3 length is 14 residues. CDR3 sequence reads: CASSSTLGATEAFF. CDR3 DNA: TGCGCCAGCAGCTCCACACTCGGAGCGACTGAAGCTTTCTTT. Looking up the rest from reference TRBV5-6 and TRBJ1-1 gives the full variable domain: DAGVTQSPTHLIKTRGQQVTLRCSPKSGHDTVSWYQQALGQGPQFIFQYYEEEERQRGNFPDRFSGHQFPNYSSELNVNALLLGDSALYLCASSSTLGATEAFFGQGTRLTVV.

This sequence joins TRBV27 and TRBJ2-7; 8 nucleotides agree with TRBD2. There are 17 residues in the CDR3. CDR1 and CDR2 (germline): MNHEY, SMNVEV (reference sequence). J gave up 1 base and V 5 bases, and 13 bases lay outside the gene matches. The CDR3 spells CASSRPAQRGGSYEQYF. CDR3 DNA sequence: TGTGCCAGCAGTAGACCGGCGCAACGGGGGGGATCCTACGAGCAGTACTTC.

CDR3 coding DNA: TGTGCCAGCAGCCTTATTCAGGGTATGGGCACCTTC. The encoded protein is CASSLIQGMGTF. The chain uses TRBV5-6 and TRBJ1-2, with D possibly TRBD1 on 5 matching bases. CDR1 and CDR2 (germline): SGHDT, YYEEEE. V lost 4 bases to trimming and J lost 13 bases, with 17 bases between them. The CDR3 contains 12 residues.

The chain couples TRBV6-5 to TRBJ1-5; TRBD1 aligns across 7 bases. The CDR3 totals 12 residues. Per germline, CDR1 MNHEY and CDR2 SVGAGI. The V and J ends lost 9 bases and 6 bases, in that order; junction bases with no gene match: 5. CDR3 nucleotides: TGTGCCAGTTCAAGGGGGCCTCAGCCCCAGCATTTT. Translation: CASSRGPQPQHF.

The rearrangement links TRBV5-1 to TRBJ1-4; D is unresolved. Per the germline V gene, CDR1 is SGHRS and CDR2 is YFSETQ. The CDR3 covers 15 residues. Trimming took off 0 bases at V and 8 bases at J, with 14 bases between the two ends. In DNA, the CDR3 is TGCGCCAGCAGCTTGGCCGCGACCCTGCGGGAAAAACTGTTTTTT. Translated, it gives CASSLAATLREKLFF.

The chain couples TRBV6-1 to TRBJ1-2, with D tentatively TRBD1 (5 bases). The CDR3 contains 13 residues. The V end was cut by 0 bases, the J end by 5 bases, with 7 bases between. In germline, CDR1 is MNHNS, CDR2 SASEGT. The CDR3 reads CASSEAGTYGYTF. The CDR3 region has the DNA TGTGCCAGCAGTGAAGCCGGGACTTATGGCTACACCTTC.

This clone was detected once. V usage is TRBV24-1 and J usage is TRBJ2-3; weak D call: TRBD2 (7 bases). The CDR3 has 16 residues. V was trimmed by 0 bases and J by 1 base, leaving 10 bases between them. Germline V gives CDR1 KGHDR, CDR2 SFDVKD. CDR3 coding DNA: TGTGCCACCAGTGATTTGAGGGGGGGTGGCACAGATACGCAGTATTTT. Translation gives CATSDLRGGGTDTQYF.

V and J are TRBV23-1 and TRBJ1-5, with TRBD1 identical over 11 bases. TRBV23-1 is given ORF status, its function remaining uncertain. With V trimmed by 7 bases and J by 9 bases, 5 bases remained unmatched. The CDR3 spans 13 residues. CDR3 protein: CASMDRGLAPQHF. In DNA form, the CDR3 reads TGCGCCAGCATGGACAGGGGGCTGGCGCCCCAGCATTTT.

In DNA form, the CDR3 reads TGTGCCAGCAGCCAAGATCACAGGGAGTCACCCCAGCATTTT. Its translation is CASSQDHRESPQHF. V usage is TRBV3-1 (or the pseudogene TRBV3-2) and J usage is TRBJ1-5, with a tentative D call TRBD1 (6 bases). Germline-derived CDR1 and CDR2 are LGHDT and YNNKEL (reference sequence). CDR3 length: 14 residues. Trimming took 0 bases from V and 10 from J, leaving 13 bases between them.

The chain couples TRBV12-3 or TRBV12-4 to TRBJ2-5; perhaps TRBD2 as D (5 bases). The CDR3 covers 12 residues. Trimming shortened V by 8 bases and J by 5 bases, and 12 bases separated the two germline ends. Here the CDR3 reads CASGRTGETQYF. CDR3 nucleotides: TGTGCCAGCGGACGAACGGGGGAGACCCAGTACTTC.

J is TRBJ1-6 and V is TRBV11-3, with a tentative D call TRBD1 (5 bases). Germline V CDR1 and CDR2: SGHNT, YENEEA. Trimming took off 2 bases at V and 10 bases at J, with 9 bases between the two ends. The CDR3 is 13 amino acids. CDR3 DNA sequence: TGTGCCAGCAGCTTAAGGCAGGGATCACCCCTCCACTTT. Translating gives CASSLRQGSPLHF.

This clone has just one count. The gene calls are TRBV25-1 and TRBJ1-2; 7 bases fit TRBD1. CDR3 size: 15 residues. Germline V CDR1 and CDR2: MGHDK, SYGVNS. The V and J ends lost 3 bases and 2 bases, in that order; junction bases with no gene match: 6. CDR3 in DNA: TGTGCCAGCAGTGATTCCTTGACAGGGAACTATGGCTACACCTTC. It is translated as CASSDSLTGNYGYTF.

The chain combines TRBV5-4 with TRBJ2-3; 7 bases map to TRBD2. Germline lookup yields CDR1 SGHNT and CDR2 YYREEE (reference sequence). Trimming removed 4 bases from V and 1 base from J; junction bases left unmatched: 6. The CDR3 spans 15 residues. The CDR3 sequence: CASSLGGIGTDTQYF. CDR3 DNA sequence: TGTGCCAGCAGCCTGGGAGGGATCGGCACAGATACGCAGTATTTT.

This chain joins TRBV18 and TRBJ2-4, with D maybe TRBD1 (6 bases). The V gene's germline CDR1 is KGHSH and CDR2 LQKENI. V lost 4 bases to trimming and J lost 2 bases, with 15 bases between them. The CDR3 sequence is 16 residues long. As DNA, the CDR3 is TGTGCCAGCTCACTTACTACAGGGTGGCCCAAAAACATTCAGTACTTC. This translates into CASSLTTGWPKNIQYF.

The genes are TRBV11-2 and TRBJ2-1; 10 bases line up with TRBD2. Germline assignment: CDR1 SGHAT and CDR2 FQNNGV. With V trimmed by 5 bases and J by 15 bases, 7 bases remained unmatched. The CDR3 is 12 amino acids. This chain's CDR3 is CASSHPGLAMFF. The DNA for the CDR3 is TGTGCCAGCAGCCACCCGGGACTAGCGATGTTCTTC.

The chain recombines TRBV7-6 with TRBJ2-3, with TRBD2 matching over 13 bases. There are 17 residues in the CDR3. The germline gives CDR1 SGHVS, CDR2 FNYEAQ. V lost 0 bases, J lost 3 bases, and 3 bases stayed unmatched. This CDR3 reads CASSLATSGGATDTQYF. The CDR3 nucleotides are TGTGCCAGCAGCTTAGCTACTAGCGGGGGGGCGACAGATACGCAGTATTTT.

This clone has just one count. J is TRBJ2-7 and V is TRBV10-3; 7 bases align to TRBD1. The V and J ends lost 6 bases and 5 bases, in that order; junction bases with no gene match: 10. Germline V gene sequence: CDR1 ENHRY, CDR2 SYGVKD. This CDR3 comprises 14 residues. The CDR3 DNA is TGTGCCATCAGACCGACAGGGCGCGGCGACGAGCAGTACTTC. Protein sequence: CAIRPTGRGDEQYF.

The rearrangement joins TRBV6-4 to TRBJ1-2, with 7 bases fitting TRBD1. The CDR3 is 16 residues long. Per the germline V gene, CDR1 is MRHNA and CDR2 is SNTAGT. Trimming removed 2 bases from V and 7 bases from J; junction bases left unmatched: 13. CDR3 protein: CASSDQYRQGPSGYTF. The CDR3 DNA reads TGTGCCAGCAGTGACCAATACCGACAGGGTCCGAGTGGCTACACCTTC.

The rearrangement links TRBV11-2 to TRBJ2-1, with 7 positions matching TRBD1. The length of the CDR3 is 17 residues. Germline V gene sequence: CDR1 SGHAT, CDR2 FQNNGV. Trimming at V came to 5 bases and at J to 3 bases, leaving 13 bases not matched to a gene. The CDR3 is CASSPRPTGAGYNEQFF. The CDR3 DNA reads TGTGCCAGCAGCCCCAGACCAACAGGGGCGGGCTACAATGAGCAGTTCTTC.

This chain joins TRBV27 and TRBJ1-5; perhaps TRBD1 as D (5 bases). The length of the CDR3 is 14 residues. V was clipped by 2 bases and J by 4 bases, with 9 bases between them. Germline lookup yields CDR1 MNHEY and CDR2 SMNVEV (reference sequence). The DNA for the CDR3 is TGTGCCAGCAGTTTAATGGCAGGGAATCAGCCCCAGCATTTT. It translates to CASSLMAGNQPQHF.

V usage is TRBV5-1 and J usage is TRBJ2-3; 8 bases are shared with TRBD1. CDR3 size: 15 residues. V shed 3 bases and J 6 bases; nucleotides not matched to a gene: 9. Germline V gene data show CDR1 as SGHRS and CDR2 as YFSETQ. The CDR3 sequence: CASSSGQGGSDTQYF. The CDR3 DNA reads as TGCGCCAGCAGCTCCGGACAGGGTGGGTCGGATACGCAGTATTTT.

The rearrangement uses TRBV27 and TRBJ1-1; TRBD1 agrees at 7 bases. CDR1 is MNHEY, CDR2 SMNVEV, per germline (reference sequence). After removal of 6 bases from V and 0 bases from J, the junction contained 10 bases not matched to a gene. The CDR3 is 16 amino acids. CDR3 amino acids: CASRRQGPSMNTEAFF. As DNA, the CDR3 is TGTGCCAGCAGAAGACAGGGCCCATCCATGAACACTGAAGCTTTCTTT.

This rearrangement joins TRBV5-4 to TRBJ2-3; 7 bases align to TRBD2. This CDR3 has 15 amino acids. Germline CDR1 and CDR2: SGHNT and YYREEE (reference sequence). V was pared by 4 bases and J by 1 base, with 6 bases of the junction left unmatched. The chain's CDR3 is CASSPRGVRTDTQYF. The DNA of the CDR3 is TGTGCCAGCAGCCCACGGGGGGTCCGCACAGATACGCAGTATTTT.

The CDR3 sequence: CASSPDGGNGYTF. As DNA, the CDR3 is TGCGCCAGCAGCCCAGACGGGGGAAATGGCTACACCTTC. V gene TRBV5-1 combines with J gene TRBJ1-2, with D possibly TRBD1 on 5 matching bases. V gave up 4 bases and J gave up 6 bases, with 13 bases separating them. The CDR3 is made up of 13 amino acids. The V gene's germline CDR1 is SGHRS and CDR2 YFSETQ.